The clone carrying this T cell receptor (beta chain) turned up a few times. This sample was included in a study of cytomegalovirus exposure and HLA in healthy donors. It was with 60 Vbeta and 13 Jbeta primers that the PCR ran. Using immunoSEQ multiplex PCR, the repertoire was profiled, and TCRdb retains in-frame clones only, with some absent. The table lists some 170,000 clones, 77% of them singletons. The V segment lost 4 bases and the J segment 3 bases; nucleotides outside the gene matches: 4. CDR3 length: 13 amino acids. Germline V lookup: CDR1 SGDLS, CDR2 YYNGEE. Specimen: PBMCs. This TCR came from a woman in her twenties or thirties in good health and CMV-seronegative. The J gene is TRBJ2-7, the V gene TRBV9; 7 nucleotides agree with TRBD1. The CDR3 region is CASSFRDSYEQYF. CDR3 DNA sequence: TGTGCCAGCAGCTTCCGGGACAGCTACGAGCAGTACTTC. The full variable domain, rest sourced from reference TRBV9 and TRBJ2-7, is DSGVTQTPKHLITATGQRVTLRCSPRSGDLSVYWYQQSLDQGLQFLIQYYNGEERAKGNILERFSAQQFPDLHSELNLSSLELGDSALYFCASSFRDSYEQYFGPGTRLTVT.